This entry is about one T cell receptor (beta chain). Per the original data handling: Counts of nucleated cells, estimated from reference gene primer amplification, were obtained. Sequencing was performed with immunoSEQ multiplex PCR; in TCRdb, only in-frame clones are kept and a portion is missing. The DNA was the basis for D and trimming; V, J and clone size are from that table. This sample has under 150,000 clones; 85% occur once, and the top ten carry roughly a tenth. This specimen belongs to a study of blood T cell repertoires in COVID-19. Study in general: Samples representing acute and convalescent COVID-19 were sourced from the United States, Italy and Spain. PBMCs, B-cell-depleted T cells, or T cells provided the cDNA or gDNA that made up the material.

The CDR3 extends over 15 amino acids. Per germline, CDR1 KGHSH and CDR2 LQKENI. Trimming took off 6 bases at V and 8 bases at J, with 19 bases between the two ends. This chain uses TRBV18 with TRBJ1-4, with D perhaps TRBD1 (5 bases). Material for sequencing was peripheral blood. This TCR derives from an elderly man with acute or convalescent COVID-19. The CDR3 sequence is CASSQPPHGGEKLFF. The CDR3 bases are TGTGCCAGCTCGCAGCCTCCCCACGGGGGGGAAAAACTGTTTTTT.